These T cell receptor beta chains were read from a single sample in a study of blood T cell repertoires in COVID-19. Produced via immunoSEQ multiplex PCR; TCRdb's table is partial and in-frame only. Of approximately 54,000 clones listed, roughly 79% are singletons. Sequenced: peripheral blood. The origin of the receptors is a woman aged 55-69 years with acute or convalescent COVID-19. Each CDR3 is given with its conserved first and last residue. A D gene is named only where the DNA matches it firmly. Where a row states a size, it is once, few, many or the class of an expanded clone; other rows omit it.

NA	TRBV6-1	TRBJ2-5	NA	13	CASSESRAQTQYF	TGTGCCAGCAGTGAAAGCAGGGCGCAGACCCAGTACTTC
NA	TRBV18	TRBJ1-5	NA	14	CASSPKQDNQPQHF	TGTGCCAGCTCACCAAAACAGGACAATCAGCCCCAGCATTTT
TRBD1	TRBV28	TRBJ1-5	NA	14	CATRDSYSNQPQHF	TGTGCCACCAGGGACAGCTATAGCAATCAGCCCCAGCATTTT
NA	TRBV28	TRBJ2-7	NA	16	CASRPGGPLIVDEQYF	TGTGCCAGCAGACCCGGGGGACCCCTAATCGTCGACGAGCAGTACTTC
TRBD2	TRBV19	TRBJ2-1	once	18	CASTMRLISGRSYNEQFF	TGTGCCAGTACCATGCGCCTCATTAGCGGGAGGTCTTACAATGAGCAGTTCTTC
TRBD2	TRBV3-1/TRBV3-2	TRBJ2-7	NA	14	CASRSAGGPSEQYF	TGTGCCAGCAGATCAGCGGGAGGGCCGTCCGAGCAGTACTTC
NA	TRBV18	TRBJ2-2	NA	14	CASSVGLGTGELFF	TGTGCCAGTTCAGTGGGGCTCGGCACCGGGGAGCTGTTTTTT
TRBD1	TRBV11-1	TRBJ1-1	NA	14	CASSQTRTGFGAFF	TGTGCCAGCAGCCAAACTCGGACAGGGTTCGGGGCTTTCTTT
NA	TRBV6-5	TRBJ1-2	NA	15	CASIPGGRATGGYTF	TGTGCCAGCATACCGGGGGGACGGGCGACCGGGGGCTACACCTTC
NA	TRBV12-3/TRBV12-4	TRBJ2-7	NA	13	CASSFTRSYEQYF	TGTGCCAGCAGTTTTACCAGGTCCTACGAGCAGTACTTC
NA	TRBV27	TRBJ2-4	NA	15	CAGGRVGSSADIQYF	TGTGCCGGAGGAAGGGTAGGTTCCTCCGCGGACATTCAGTACTTC
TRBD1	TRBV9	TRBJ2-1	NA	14	CASSVEHRGGEQFF	TGTGCCAGCAGCGTAGAGCACAGGGGTGGTGAGCAGTTCTTC
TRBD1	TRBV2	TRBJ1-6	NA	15	CASREEQGRNSPLHF	TGTGCCAGCAGAGAAGAACAGGGGAGGAATTCACCCCTCCACTTT
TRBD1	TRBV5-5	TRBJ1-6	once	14	CASSGTAVYSPLHF	TGTGCCAGCAGCGGGACAGCCGTGTATTCACCCCTCCACTTT
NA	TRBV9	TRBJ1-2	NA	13	CASSETDNYGYTF	TGTGCCAGCAGCGAGACAGATAACTATGGCTACACCTTC
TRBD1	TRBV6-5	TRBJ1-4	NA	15	CASSSTDRSNEKLFF	TGTGCCAGCAGTTCGACGGACAGGAGTAACGAAAAACTGTTTTTT
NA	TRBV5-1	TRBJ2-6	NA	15	CASSLRDSGANVLTF	TGCGCCAGCAGCCTACGGGACTCTGGGGCCAACGTCCTGACTTTC
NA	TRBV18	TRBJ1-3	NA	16	CASSPSGLYSGNTIYF	TGTGCCAGCTCACCGTCGGGACTGTACTCTGGAAACACCATATATTTT
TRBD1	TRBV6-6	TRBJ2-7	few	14	CASSSGTGEDEQYF	TGTGCCAGCAGCTCCGGGACAGGGGAAGACGAGCAGTACTTC
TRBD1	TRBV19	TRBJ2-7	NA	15	CASSGLGQGIDEQYF	TGTGCCAGTAGTGGACTTGGACAGGGGATCGACGAGCAGTACTTC
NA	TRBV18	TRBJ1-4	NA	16	CASSLQSGSSNEKLFF	TGTGCCAGCTCACTTCAATCGGGTTCTTCTAATGAAAAACTGTTTTTT
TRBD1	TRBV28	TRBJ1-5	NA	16	CASRGGTVYSNQPQHF	TGTGCCAGCAGGGGTGGGACAGTCTATAGCAATCAGCCCCAGCATTTT
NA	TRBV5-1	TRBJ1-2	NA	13	CASSPRGNYGYTF	TGCGCCAGCAGCCCCAGGGGAAACTATGGCTACACCTTC
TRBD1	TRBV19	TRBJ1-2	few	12	CASNDRDYGYTF	TGTGCCAGTAACGACAGGGACTATGGCTACACCTTC
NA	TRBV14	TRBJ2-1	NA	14	CASSGGRGYNEQFF	TGTGCCAGCAGCGGGGGCAGGGGATACAATGAGCAGTTCTTC
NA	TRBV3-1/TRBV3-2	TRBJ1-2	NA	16	CASSQGRDTTNYGYTF	TGTGCCAGCAGCCAGGGCCGGGACACTACTAACTATGGCTACACCTTC
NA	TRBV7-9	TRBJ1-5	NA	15	CASSLEGTFNQPQHF	TGTGCCAGCAGCTTAGAAGGGACTTTCAATCAGCCCCAGCATTTT
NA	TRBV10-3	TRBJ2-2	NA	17	CAISGGPTGVGTGELFF	TGTGCCATCAGTGGGGGTCCTACGGGAGTGGGCACCGGGGAGCTGTTTTTT
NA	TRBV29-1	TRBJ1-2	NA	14	CSVEDQVGETGYTF	TGCAGCGTTGAAGATCAGGTCGGTGAAACTGGCTACACCTTC
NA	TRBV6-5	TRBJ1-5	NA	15	CASRPDRNSNQPQHF	TGTGCCAGCAGACCCGACAGGAATAGCAATCAGCCCCAGCATTTT
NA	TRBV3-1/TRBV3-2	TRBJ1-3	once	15	CASSHTQPSGNTIYF	TGTGCCAGCAGCCACACACAACCCTCTGGAAACACCATATATTTT
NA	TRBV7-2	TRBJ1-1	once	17	CASSFNLRRRENTEAFF	TGTGCCAGCAGCTTCAACCTAAGGAGGCGGGAGAACACTGAAGCTTTCTTT
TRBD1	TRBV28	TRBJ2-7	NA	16	CASSTIGQGSPYEQYF	TGTGCCAGCAGTACGATCGGACAGGGCAGTCCCTACGAGCAGTACTTC
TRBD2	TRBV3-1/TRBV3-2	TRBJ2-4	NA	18	CASSQVLAGGLIKNIQYF	TGTGCCAGCAGCCAAGTTCTTGCGGGGGGCCTCATAAAAAACATTCAGTACTTC
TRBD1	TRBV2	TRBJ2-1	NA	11	CASTPTGAPFF	TGTGCCAGCACCCCGACAGGGGCCCCGTTCTTC
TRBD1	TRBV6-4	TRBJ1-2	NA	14	CASRTGGSYYGYTF	TGTGCCAGTCGGACAGGGGGTTCGTACTATGGCTACACCTTC
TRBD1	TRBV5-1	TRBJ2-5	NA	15	CASRRLPGQQETQYF	TGCGCCAGCAGACGTCTACCGGGACAGCAAGAGACCCAGTACTTC
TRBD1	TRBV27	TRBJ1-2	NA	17	CASSVNGDRGVPRGYTF	TGTGCCAGCAGTGTTAACGGGGACAGGGGGGTTCCGAGGGGCTACACCTTC
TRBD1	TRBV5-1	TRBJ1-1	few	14	CASSDTGGVTEAFF	TGCGCCAGCAGCGACACAGGGGGCGTCACTGAAGCTTTCTTT
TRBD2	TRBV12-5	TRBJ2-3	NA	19	CASGLVCGTSGRVVDTQYF	TGTGCTAGTGGTTTGGTATGTGGGACTAGCGGGAGGGTCGTAGATACGCAGTATTTT
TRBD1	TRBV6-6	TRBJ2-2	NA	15	CASSFSGGTTGELFF	TGTGCCAGCAGTTTTTCAGGGGGCACAACCGGGGAGCTGTTTTTT
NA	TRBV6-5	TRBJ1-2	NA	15	CASSYSGTSNYGYTF	TGTGCCAGCAGTTACTCCGGGACATCAAACTATGGCTACACCTTC
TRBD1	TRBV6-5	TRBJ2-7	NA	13	CASRYRGHYEQYF	TGTGCCAGCAGGTACAGGGGGCACTACGAGCAGTACTTC
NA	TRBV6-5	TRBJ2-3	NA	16	CASSYALAGGTDTQYF	TGTGCCAGCAGTTACGCGCTAGCTGGAGGGACAGATACGCAGTATTTT
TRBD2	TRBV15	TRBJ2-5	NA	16	CATSGRLAGGQETQYF	TGTGCCACCAGCGGGAGACTAGCGGGGGGGCAAGAGACCCAGTACTTC
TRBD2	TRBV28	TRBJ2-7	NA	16	CASLAGGPPARDEQYF	TGTGCCAGCTTAGCGGGGGGGCCTCCCGCTAGAGACGAGCAGTACTTC
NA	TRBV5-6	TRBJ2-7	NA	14	CASSLYPVTYEQYF	TGTGCCAGCAGCTTATATCCCGTTACCTACGAGCAGTACTTC
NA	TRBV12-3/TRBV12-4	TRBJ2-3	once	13	CASSLGETDTQYF	TGTGCCAGCAGTTTGGGAGAGACAGATACGCAGTATTTT
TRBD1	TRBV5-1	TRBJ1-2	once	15	CASSLDVRGSYGYTF	TGCGCCAGCAGCTTGGATGTCAGGGGGTCCTATGGCTACACCTTC
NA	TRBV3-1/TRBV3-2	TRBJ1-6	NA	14	CASSPRVRNSPLHF	TGTGCCAGCAGCCCCAGGGTGCGTAATTCACCCCTCCACTTT
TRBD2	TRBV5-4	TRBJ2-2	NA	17	CASSPGEGALISGELFF	TGTGCCAGCAGCCCCGGGGAGGGCGCGTTAATATCCGGGGAGCTGTTTTTT
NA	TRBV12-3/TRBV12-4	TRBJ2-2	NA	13	CASSFRRTGELFF	TGTGCCAGCAGCTTTAGAAGAACCGGGGAGCTGTTTTTT